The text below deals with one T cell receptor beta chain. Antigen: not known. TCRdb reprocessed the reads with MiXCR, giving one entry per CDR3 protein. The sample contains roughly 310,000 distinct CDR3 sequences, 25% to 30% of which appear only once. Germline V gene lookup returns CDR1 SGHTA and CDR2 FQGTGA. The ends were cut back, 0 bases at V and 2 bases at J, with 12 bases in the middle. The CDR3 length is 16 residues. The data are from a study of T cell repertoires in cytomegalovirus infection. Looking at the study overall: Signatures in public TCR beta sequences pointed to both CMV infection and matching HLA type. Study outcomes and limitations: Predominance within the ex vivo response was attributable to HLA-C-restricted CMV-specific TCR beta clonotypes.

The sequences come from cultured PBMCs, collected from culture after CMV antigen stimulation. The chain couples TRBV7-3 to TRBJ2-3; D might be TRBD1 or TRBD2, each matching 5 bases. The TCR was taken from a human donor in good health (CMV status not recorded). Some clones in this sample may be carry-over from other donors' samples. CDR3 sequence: CASSLTGTPDTDTQYF. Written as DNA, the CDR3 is TGTGCCAGCAGCTTAACGGGGACCCCAGACACAGATACGCAGTATTTT.